The 14 T cell receptor beta chains reported below all come from one sample, sequenced in a study of blood T cell repertoires in COVID-19. The method was immunoSEQ multiplex PCR; TCRdb's version includes in-frame clones alone and lacks a portion of them. The sample has approximately 170,000 clones, around four fifths seen once. Material for sequencing was PBMCs or T cells enriched from blood (not recorded which). The receptors were sampled from a woman between 50 and 59 years old who had recovered from COVID-19.

This sequence joins TRBV24-1 and TRBJ1-5, with 9 nucleotides matching TRBD1. Germline V lookup: CDR1 KGHDR, CDR2 SFDVKD. The CDR3 extends over 16 amino acids. Unmatched junction bases numbered 16, after V lost 6 bases and J lost 11 bases. DNA of the CDR3: TGTGCCACCAGTTCCGGGACAGGGCCCTCAAATGGGGCCCAGCATTTT. It translates to CATSSGTGPSNGAQHF.

This chain connects TRBV28 to TRBJ1-6; D uncertain. This CDR3 is built from 12 residues. Trimming took off 6 bases at V and 6 bases at J, with 6 bases between the two ends. CDR1 and CDR2 from the germline V gene are MDHEN and SYDVKM. The CDR3 DNA reads as TGTGCCAGCAGGGCAGTTAATTCACCCCTCCACTTT. Amino acids: CASRAVNSPLHF.

The rearrangement links TRBV27 to TRBJ2-7, with 8 bases aligning to TRBD1. CDR1 and CDR2 (germline): MNHEY, SMNVEV (reference sequence). CDR3 length equals 14 residues. The junction had 11 bases not matched to a gene; V was cut back by 9 bases and J by 4 bases. This chain's CDR3 is CASARTGIPYEQYV. The CDR3 DNA follows: TGTGCCAGTGCCCGGACAGGGATACCTTACGAGCAGTACGTC.

This rearrangement joins TRBV18 to TRBJ1-2, with 8 bases identical to TRBD1. V gave up 6 bases and J gave up 3 bases; unmatched junction bases: 9. Germline CDR1 is KGHSH and CDR2 is LQKENI. The length of the CDR3 is 15 residues. CDR3 coding DNA: TGTGCCAGCTCCCTCGACAGGGGATTCGACTATGGCTACACCTTC. Encoded protein: CASSLDRGFDYGYTF.

The rearrangement uses TRBV18 and TRBJ1-1; TRBD1 aligns across 8 bases. Germline CDR1 is KGHSH and CDR2 is LQKENI. V lost 5 bases, J lost 4 bases, and 21 bases stayed unmatched. This CDR3 has 19 amino acids. The CDR3 reads CASSSDIRSAGTGFTEAFF. The CDR3 nucleotides read TGTGCCAGCTCATCGGATATTCGGTCCGCCGGGACAGGTTTCACTGAAGCTTTCTTT.

The rearrangement uses TRBV28 and TRBJ1-1, with TRBD1 matching 9 bases. V lost 3 bases, J lost 5 bases, and 10 bases stayed unmatched. The CDR3 has 16 amino acids. The germline gives CDR1 MDHEN, CDR2 SYDVKM. CDR3 in DNA: TGTGCCAGCAGTTTCGCCGGGACAGGGAAAAGGACTGAAGCTTTCTTT. Its protein product is CASSFAGTGKRTEAFF.

In this sample, this clone turned up once. This rearrangement joins TRBV27 to TRBJ1-1; D possibly corresponds to TRBD1 (5 bases). Germline V CDR1 and CDR2: MNHEY, SMNVEV (reference sequence). V was pared by 4 bases and J by 11 bases, with 11 bases between. The CDR3 length is 11 residues. CDR3 DNA sequence: TGTGCCAGCAGTTGGGGGGGAGTGGCTTTCTTT. Translated, it gives CASSWGGVAFF.

V is TRBV6-2 or TRBV6-3 and J is TRBJ1-1; the D gene is possibly TRBD1 (6 bases). The V gene lost 6 bases and the J gene lost 5 bases, with 16 bases spanning the gap. The CDR3 totals 14 residues. Germline V lookup: CDR1 MNHEY, CDR2 SVGEGT. This CDR3 is CASSPGGAVTEAFF. CDR3 DNA: TGTGCCAGCAGCCCCGGGGGGGCGGTGACTGAAGCTTTCTTT.

The chain has TRBV5-1 and TRBJ1-6; D remains ambiguous. The CDR3 runs 14 residues. In germline, CDR1 is SGHRS, CDR2 YFSETQ. Trimming shortened V by 4 bases and J by 6 bases, and 11 bases separated the two germline ends. CDR3 in DNA: TGCGCCAGCAGCGCCCTACCGTTTAATTCACCCCTCCACTTT. Translating gives CASSALPFNSPLHF. The whole variable domain, remainder taken from reference TRBV5-1 and TRBJ1-6, is KAGVTQTPRYLIKTRGQQVTLSCSPISGHRSVSWYQQTPGQGLQFLFEYFSETQRNKGNFPGRFSGRQFSNSRSEMNVSTLELGDSALYLCASSALPFNSPLHFGNGTRLTVT.

Only one count was recorded for this clone. The chain combines TRBV6-5 with TRBJ1-2; D is unresolved. Germline values: CDR1 MNHEY, CDR2 SVGAGI. This CDR3 contains 16 residues. The V end was cut by 2 bases, the J end by 6 bases, with 19 bases between. CDR3 nucleotide sequence: TGTGCCAGCAGTTACGATTTTTGGGCAGGAGGAAATGGCTACACCTTC. It translates to CASSYDFWAGGNGYTF.

The CDR3 nucleotides are TGTGCCATCAGACCCGGGACAGGGAGTATTCTTGGCTACACCTTC. Translation gives CAIRPGTGSILGYTF. This rearrangement joins TRBV10-3 to TRBJ1-2, with TRBD1 identical over 9 bases. The trim removed 6 bases at V and 7 bases at J, leaving 12 bases unmatched. The CDR3 totals 15 residues. Germline CDR1 is ENHRY and CDR2 is SYGVKD.

The V gene is TRBV19, the J gene TRBJ1-1; 10 bases agree with TRBD1. Unmatched junction bases numbered 10, after V lost 5 bases and J lost 10 bases. Germline lookup yields CDR1 LNHDA and CDR2 SQIVND (reference sequence). The CDR3 extends over 14 amino acids. The CDR3 loop is CASSAPDRGRRAFF. The CDR3 bases are TGTGCCAGTAGTGCGCCCGACAGGGGGCGCCGAGCTTTCTTT. Based on the CDR3 plus reference TRBV19 and TRBJ1-1, the full variable domain is DGGITQSPKYLFRKEGQNVTLSCEQNLNHDAMYWYRQDPGQGLRLIYYSQIVNDFQKGDIAEGYSVSREKKESFPLTVTSAQKNPTAFYLCASSAPDRGRRAFFGQGTRLTVV.

The chain has TRBV9 and TRBJ2-2, with 7 bases aligning to TRBD2. V shed 0 bases and J 1 base; nucleotides not matched to a gene: 6. Germline V CDR1 and CDR2: SGDLS, YYNGEE. This CDR3 is built from 17 residues. The chain's CDR3 is CASSVAKREMNTGELFF. The CDR3 coding sequence is TGTGCCAGCAGCGTAGCGAAGCGGGAAATGAACACCGGGGAGCTGTTTTTT.

CDR3 nucleotides: TGTGCCAGCAGCTTAACGGCGACTAGTGGTAACGGGGAGCTGTTTTTT. It is translated as CASSLTATSGNGELFF. The chain has TRBV7-3 and TRBJ2-2; a possible D gene is TRBD2 (6 bases). V lost 0 bases to trimming and J lost 7 bases, with 15 bases between them. Germline CDR1 reads SGHTA; CDR2 reads FQGTGA. The CDR3 consists of 16 residues.